The subject of this entry is one T cell receptor (beta chain). Ten or more counts support this clonotype. Which antigen it targets is not known. The record has no base qualities; no much larger clone is one base away. The sequencer was an Illumina NovaSeq 6000. cDNA libraries for TCRalpha and TCRbeta were prepared by 5'RACE using constant-segment primers, with sample barcodes and unique molecular identifiers added. Trizol reagent was used to extract RNA from every sample. Library amplification was performed in two PCR steps, and a second sample barcode and Illumina TruSeq adapters were introduced in the second step. Libraries were sequenced on an Illumina NovaSeq with 2 x 150 bp paired-end reads. The published analysis was carried out like this. With migec v1.2.7, reads were demultiplexed and then collapsed into UMI-guided consensus sequences. Using mixcr v2.1.11, the UMI consensuses were aligned to TRA and TRB V and J templates and assembled into clonotypes. Expanded or contracted clonotypes were those called significant by both edgeR and NoisET, with noise models trained on biological replicates. For edgeR calls, a false discovery rate-adjusted p below 0.01 and a log2 fold-change threshold of 1 were applied. As an exploratory analysis of dynamics, max-normalized trajectories of the 1000 most abundant clonotypes were examined by PCA with hierarchical clustering. Each responding clone was given a CD4 or CD8 phenotype based on the CD4+ and CD8+ repertoires, which had been sequenced separately. Using fastp at Q25 and MiXCR, TCRdb reprocessed the public reads and kept productive beta chains. For every CDR3 protein sequence, its rows merge into one entry that carries the most common genes and DNA. These V and J calls are TCRdb output, not the study's own analysis. For this sample the table gives tens of thousands of distinct CDR3 sequences, of which roughly 7% were detected only once. Approximately 0.74% of the sample comes from the top ten.

Ficoll-Paque density gradient centrifugation was the method used to isolate PBMCs. The data belong to a study of T-cell memory formation after mild COVID-19 (dated by TCRdb to the early 2020s). For the study in its entirety: Most TCR sequence clusters were specific to one of the two donors. The cohort comprised two young, previously healthy adult volunteers, one female and one male. In a couple of donors, T-cell clones that expanded and contracted after mild COVID-19 were tracked by sequencing TCRalpha and TCRbeta repertoires over time. General study outcomes and caveats: Only two mild cases were covered in the study, and larger cohorts including severe cases with pre-infection samples were considered necessary. Contracting CD4+ clones were found mainly in CM and EM memory subsets, while CD8+ clones were enriched in EMRA. Some responding clones were found in pre-infection memory, which suggests that pre-existing cross-reactive memory T cells took part in the SARS-CoV-2 response. Clones that contracted from day 15 to 85 showed balanced CD4/CD8 phenotypes, whereas a second wave of clones that expanded from day 15 to 37 leaned towards CD4+. Whether the second-wave clones peaking on day 37 were SARS-CoV-2 specific was not confirmed.

Sequenced material: PBMCs or a T cell subset sorted from them (not recorded which). This receptor was taken from an adult who had mild COVID-19 (a few samples of this study predate the infection). The sample titles of this study are shuffled in the database, so cell type and time point are left out.

The CDR3 region reads CSARSASGPGDEQYF. The nucleotides read TGCAGTGCTAGATCGGCTAGCGGGCCTGGGGACGAGCAGTACTTC. In this chain, TRBV20-1 is recombined with TRBJ2-7, and TRBD2 matches 8 of the central bases. There are 15 amino acids in the CDR3, from cysteine to phenylalanine inclusive. The sequence is cut down to CDR3 DNA, 45 bases in frame from base 1. V is pruned by 2 bases and J by 5 bases, leaving 11 bases of the junction without a gene match. In the germline V gene (reference sequence), CDR1 corresponds to DFQATT and CDR2 to SNEGSKA.